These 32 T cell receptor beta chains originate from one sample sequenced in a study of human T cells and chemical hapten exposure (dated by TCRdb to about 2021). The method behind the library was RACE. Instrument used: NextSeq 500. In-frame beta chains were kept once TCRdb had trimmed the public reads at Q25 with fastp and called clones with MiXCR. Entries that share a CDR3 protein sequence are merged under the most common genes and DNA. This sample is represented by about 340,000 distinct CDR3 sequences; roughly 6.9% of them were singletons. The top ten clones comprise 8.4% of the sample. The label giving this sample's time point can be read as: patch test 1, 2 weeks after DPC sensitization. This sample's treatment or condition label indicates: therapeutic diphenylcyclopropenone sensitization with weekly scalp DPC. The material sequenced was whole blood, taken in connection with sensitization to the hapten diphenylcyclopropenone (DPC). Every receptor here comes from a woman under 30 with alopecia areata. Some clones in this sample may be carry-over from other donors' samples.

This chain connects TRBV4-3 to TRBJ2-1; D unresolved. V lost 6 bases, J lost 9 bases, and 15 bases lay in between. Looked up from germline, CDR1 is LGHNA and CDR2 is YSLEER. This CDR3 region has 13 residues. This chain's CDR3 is CASSALVGFEQFF. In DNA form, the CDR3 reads TGCGCCAGCAGTGCACTTGTGGGGTTTGAGCAGTTCTTC.

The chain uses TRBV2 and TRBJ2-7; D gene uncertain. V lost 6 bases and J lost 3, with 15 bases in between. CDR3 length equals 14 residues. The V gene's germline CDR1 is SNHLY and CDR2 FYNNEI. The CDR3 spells CASRARTGGYEQYF. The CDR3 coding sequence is TGTGCCAGCAGGGCAAGGACGGGCGGCTACGAGCAGTACTTC.

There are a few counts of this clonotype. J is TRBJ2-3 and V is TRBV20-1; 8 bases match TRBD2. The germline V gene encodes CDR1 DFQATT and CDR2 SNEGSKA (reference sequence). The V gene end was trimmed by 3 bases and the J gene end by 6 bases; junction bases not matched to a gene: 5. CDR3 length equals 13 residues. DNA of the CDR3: TGCAGTGCTAGGGGACTAGATACGGATACGCAGTATTTT. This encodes CSARGLDTDTQYF.

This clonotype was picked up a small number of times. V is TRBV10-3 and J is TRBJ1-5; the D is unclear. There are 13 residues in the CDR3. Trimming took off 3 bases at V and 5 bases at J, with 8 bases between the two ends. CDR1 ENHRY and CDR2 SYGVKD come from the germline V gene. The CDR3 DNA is TGTGCCATCAGTGATTCACAAGATCAGCCCCAGCATTTT. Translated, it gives CAISDSQDQPQHF.

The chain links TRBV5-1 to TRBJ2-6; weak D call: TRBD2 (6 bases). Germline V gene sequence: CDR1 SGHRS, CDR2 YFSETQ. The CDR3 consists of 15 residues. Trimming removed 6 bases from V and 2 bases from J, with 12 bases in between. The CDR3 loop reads CASTIGEAGANVLTF. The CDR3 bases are TGCGCCAGCACCATTGGGGAGGCTGGGGCCAACGTCCTGACTTTC.

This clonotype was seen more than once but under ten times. DNA of the CDR3: TGTGCCAGCAGGATCAATGGAGGAGAGACCCAGTACTTC. This encodes CASRINGGETQYF. The chain has TRBV12-3 or TRBV12-4 and TRBJ2-5; TRBD2 might be the D (5 bases). The CDR3 length is 13 residues. Trimming pared 6 bases from V and 4 bases from J, leaving 12 bases between.

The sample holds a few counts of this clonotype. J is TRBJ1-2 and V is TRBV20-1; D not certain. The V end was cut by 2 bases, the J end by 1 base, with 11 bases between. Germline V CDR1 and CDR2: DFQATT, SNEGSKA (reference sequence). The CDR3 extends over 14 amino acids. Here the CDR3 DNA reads TGCAGTGCTAGAAGGGCAGCCGTTAACTATGGCTACACCTTC. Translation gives CSARRAAVNYGYTF.

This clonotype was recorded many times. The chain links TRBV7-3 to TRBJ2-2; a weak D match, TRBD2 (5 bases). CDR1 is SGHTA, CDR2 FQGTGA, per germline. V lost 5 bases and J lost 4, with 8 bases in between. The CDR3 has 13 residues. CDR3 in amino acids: CASSRAGTGELFF. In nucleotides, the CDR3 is TGTGCCAGCAGCCGGGCGGGCACCGGGGAGCTGTTTTTT. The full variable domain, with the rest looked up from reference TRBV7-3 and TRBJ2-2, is GAGVSQTPSNKVTEKGKYVELRCDPISGHTALYWYRQSLGQGPEFLIYFQGTGAADDSGLPNDRFFAVRPEGSVSTLKIQRTERGDSAVYLCASSRAGTGELFFGEGSRLTVL.

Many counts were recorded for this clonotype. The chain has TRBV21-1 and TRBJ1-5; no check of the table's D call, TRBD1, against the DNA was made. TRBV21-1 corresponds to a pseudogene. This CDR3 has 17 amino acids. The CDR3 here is CASLPRGQRNSNQPQHF. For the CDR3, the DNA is TGTGCCAGCCTTCCCAGGGGTCAGCGAAATAGCAATCAGCCCCAGCATTTT.

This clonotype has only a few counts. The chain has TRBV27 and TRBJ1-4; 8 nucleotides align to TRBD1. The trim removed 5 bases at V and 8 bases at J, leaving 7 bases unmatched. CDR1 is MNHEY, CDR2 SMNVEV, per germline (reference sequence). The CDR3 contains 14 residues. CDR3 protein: CASSLDRVSEKLFF. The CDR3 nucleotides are TGTGCCAGCAGTCTGGACAGGGTTTCGGAAAAACTGTTTTTT.

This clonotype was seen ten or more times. CDR3 amino acids: CASSQDLGGGYNEQFF. The CDR3 DNA is TGTGCCAGCAGCCAAGATTTGGGCGGGGGGTACAATGAGCAGTTCTTC. The rearrangement joins TRBV4-2 to TRBJ2-1; 8 bases align to TRBD2. The CDR3 runs to 16 residues. J was trimmed by 4 bases and V by 0 bases; bases with no gene match: 5. Per germline, CDR1 LGHNA and CDR2 YNFKEQ.

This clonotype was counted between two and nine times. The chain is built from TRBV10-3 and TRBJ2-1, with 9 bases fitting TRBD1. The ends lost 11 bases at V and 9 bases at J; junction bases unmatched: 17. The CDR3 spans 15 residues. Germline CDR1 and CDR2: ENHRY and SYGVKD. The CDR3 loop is CAANSPGQGNREQFF. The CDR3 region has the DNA TGTGCCGCCAATTCACCGGGACAGGGTAATCGTGAGCAGTTCTTC.

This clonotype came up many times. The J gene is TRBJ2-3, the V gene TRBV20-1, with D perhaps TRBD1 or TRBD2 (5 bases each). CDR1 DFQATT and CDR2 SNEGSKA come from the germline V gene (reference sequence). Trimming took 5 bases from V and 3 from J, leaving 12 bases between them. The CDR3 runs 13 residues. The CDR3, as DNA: TGCAGTGCTTGGGCTGGGGGAACAGATACGCAGTATTTT. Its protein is CSAWAGGTDTQYF.

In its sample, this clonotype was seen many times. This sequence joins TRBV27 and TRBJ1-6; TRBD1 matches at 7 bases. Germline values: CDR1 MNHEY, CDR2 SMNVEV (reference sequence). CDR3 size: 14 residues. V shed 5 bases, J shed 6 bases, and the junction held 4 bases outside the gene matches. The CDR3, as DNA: TGTGCCAGCAGTGAAGACAGGGCTAATTCACCCCTCCACTTT. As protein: CASSEDRANSPLHF.

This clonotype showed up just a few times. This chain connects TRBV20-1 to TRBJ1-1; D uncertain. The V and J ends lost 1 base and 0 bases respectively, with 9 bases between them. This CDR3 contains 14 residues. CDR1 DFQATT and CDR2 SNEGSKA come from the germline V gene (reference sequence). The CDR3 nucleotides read TGCAGTGCTAGAGGCGGTCACATGAACACTGAAGCTTTCTTT. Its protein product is CSARGGHMNTEAFF.

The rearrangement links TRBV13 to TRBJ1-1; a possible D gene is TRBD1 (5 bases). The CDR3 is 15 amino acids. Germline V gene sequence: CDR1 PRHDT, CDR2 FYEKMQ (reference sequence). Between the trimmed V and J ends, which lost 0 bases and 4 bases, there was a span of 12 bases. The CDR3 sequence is CASSLGPRRGTEAFF. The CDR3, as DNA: TGTGCCAGCAGCTTAGGTCCCAGGAGGGGCACTGAAGCTTTCTTT. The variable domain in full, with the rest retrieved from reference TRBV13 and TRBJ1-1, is AAGVIQSPRHLIKEKRETATLKCYPIPRHDTVYWYQQGPGQDPQFLISFYEKMQSDKGSIPDRFSAQQFSDYHSELNMSSLELGDSALYFCASSLGPRRGTEAFFGQGTRLTVV.

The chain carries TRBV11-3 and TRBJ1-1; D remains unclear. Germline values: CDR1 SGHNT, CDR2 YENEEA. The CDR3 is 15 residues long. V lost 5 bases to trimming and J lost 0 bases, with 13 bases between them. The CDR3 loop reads CASSPGRAMNTEAFF. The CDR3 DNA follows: TGTGCCAGCAGCCCCGGACGGGCGATGAACACTGAAGCTTTCTTT.

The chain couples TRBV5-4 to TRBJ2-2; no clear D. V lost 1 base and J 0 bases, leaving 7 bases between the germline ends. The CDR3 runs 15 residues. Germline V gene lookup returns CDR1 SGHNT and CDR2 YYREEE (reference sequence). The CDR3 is CASSLRATNTGELFF. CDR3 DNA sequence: TGTGCCAGCAGCTTGAGGGCAACGAACACCGGGGAGCTGTTTTTT. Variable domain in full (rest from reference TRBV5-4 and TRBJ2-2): ETGVTQSPTHLIKTRGQQVTLRCSSQSGHNTVSWYQQALGQGPQFIFQYYREEENGRGNFPPRFSGLQFPNYSSELNVNALELDDSALYLCASSLRATNTGELFFGEGSRLTVL.

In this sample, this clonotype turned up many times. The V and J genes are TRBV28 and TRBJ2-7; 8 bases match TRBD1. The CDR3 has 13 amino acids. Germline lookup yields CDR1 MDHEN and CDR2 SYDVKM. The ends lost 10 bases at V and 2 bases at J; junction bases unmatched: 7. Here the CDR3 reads CAIDRGPTYEQYF. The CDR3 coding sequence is TGTGCCATCGACAGGGGCCCTACCTACGAGCAGTACTTC. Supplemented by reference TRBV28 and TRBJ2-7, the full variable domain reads DVKVTQSSRYLVKRTGEKVFLECVQDMDHENMFWYRQDPGLGLRLIYFSYDVKMKEKGDIPEGYSVSREKKERFSLILESASTNQTSMYLCAIDRGPTYEQYFGPGTRLTVT.

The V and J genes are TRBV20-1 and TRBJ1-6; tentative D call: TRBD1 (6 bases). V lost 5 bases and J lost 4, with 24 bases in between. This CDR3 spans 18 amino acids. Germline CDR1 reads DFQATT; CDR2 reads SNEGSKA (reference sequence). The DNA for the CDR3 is TGCAGTGCTCGCCCGGGGGGCAAGACCTCCATTTATAATTCACCCCTCCACTTT. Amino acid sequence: CSARPGGKTSIYNSPLHF.

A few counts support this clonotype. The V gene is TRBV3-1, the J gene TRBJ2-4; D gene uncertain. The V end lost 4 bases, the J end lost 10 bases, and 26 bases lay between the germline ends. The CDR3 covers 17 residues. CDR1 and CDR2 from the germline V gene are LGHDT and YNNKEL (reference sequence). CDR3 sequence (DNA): TGTGCCAGCAGCCGACGCGCAGGTACCGGAGACCCCAGTATTCAGTACTTC. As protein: CASSRRAGTGDPSIQYF.

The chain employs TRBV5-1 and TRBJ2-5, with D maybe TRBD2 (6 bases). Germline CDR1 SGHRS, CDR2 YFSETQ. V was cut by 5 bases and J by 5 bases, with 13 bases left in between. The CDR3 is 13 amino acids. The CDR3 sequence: CASSSWAGETQYF. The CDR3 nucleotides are TGCGCCAGCAGTTCCTGGGCGGGGGAGACCCAGTACTTC.

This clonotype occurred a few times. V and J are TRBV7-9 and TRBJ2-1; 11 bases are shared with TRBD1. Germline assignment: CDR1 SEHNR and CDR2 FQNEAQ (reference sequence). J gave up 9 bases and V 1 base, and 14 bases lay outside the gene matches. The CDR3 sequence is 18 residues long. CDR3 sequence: CASSLGSPGTGGKSEQFF. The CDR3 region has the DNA TGTGCCAGCAGCTTAGGGAGTCCTGGGACAGGGGGTAAAAGTGAGCAGTTCTTC.

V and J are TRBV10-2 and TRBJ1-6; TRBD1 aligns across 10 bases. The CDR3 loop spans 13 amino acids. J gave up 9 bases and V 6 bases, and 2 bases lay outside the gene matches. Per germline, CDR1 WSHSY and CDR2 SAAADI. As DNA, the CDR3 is TGCGCCAGCAGGACAGGGGGCTCTTCACCCCTCCACTTT. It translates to CASRTGGSSPLHF.

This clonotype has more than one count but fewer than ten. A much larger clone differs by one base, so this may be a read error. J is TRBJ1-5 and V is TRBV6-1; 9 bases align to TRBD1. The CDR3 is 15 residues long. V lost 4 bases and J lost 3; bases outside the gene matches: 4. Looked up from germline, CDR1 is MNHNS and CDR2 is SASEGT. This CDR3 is CASSGGTGNNQPQHF. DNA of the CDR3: TGTGCCAGCAGTGGGGGGACAGGGAACAATCAGCCCCAGCATTTT.

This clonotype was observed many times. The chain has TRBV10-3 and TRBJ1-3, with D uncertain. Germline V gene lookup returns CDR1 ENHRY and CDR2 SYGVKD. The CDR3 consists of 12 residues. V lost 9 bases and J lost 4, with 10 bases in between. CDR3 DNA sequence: TGTGCCATTCAGAGGGCGGGAAACACCATATATTTT. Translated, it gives CAIQRAGNTIYF.

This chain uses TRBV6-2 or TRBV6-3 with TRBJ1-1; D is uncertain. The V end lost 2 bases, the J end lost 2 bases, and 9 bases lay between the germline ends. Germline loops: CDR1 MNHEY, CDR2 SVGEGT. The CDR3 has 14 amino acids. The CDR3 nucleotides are TGTGCCAGCAGTTACGGTTCCGGTAACACTGAAGCTTTCTTT. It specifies CASSYGSGNTEAFF.

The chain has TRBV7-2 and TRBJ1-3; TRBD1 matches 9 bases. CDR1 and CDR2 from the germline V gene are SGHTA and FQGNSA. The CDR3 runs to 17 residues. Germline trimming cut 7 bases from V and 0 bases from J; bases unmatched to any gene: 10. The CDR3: CASNPTGGPSSGNTIYF. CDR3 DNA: TGTGCCAGCAACCCGACAGGGGGTCCTTCCTCTGGAAACACCATATATTTT.

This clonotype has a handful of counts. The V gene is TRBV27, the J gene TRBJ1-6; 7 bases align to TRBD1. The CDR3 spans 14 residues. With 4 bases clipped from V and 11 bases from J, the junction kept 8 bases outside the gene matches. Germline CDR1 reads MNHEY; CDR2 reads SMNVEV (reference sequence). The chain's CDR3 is CASSSIQGTAPLHF. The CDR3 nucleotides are TGTGCCAGCAGTTCAATACAGGGGACGGCACCCCTCCACTTT.

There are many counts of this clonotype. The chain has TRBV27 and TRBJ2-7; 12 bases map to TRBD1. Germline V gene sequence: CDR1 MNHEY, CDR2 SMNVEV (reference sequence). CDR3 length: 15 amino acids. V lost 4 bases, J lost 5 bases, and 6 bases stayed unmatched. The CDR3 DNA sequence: TGTGCCAGCAGTTCGACCGGGACAGGGGGCCACGAGCAGTACTTC. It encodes CASSSTGTGGHEQYF.

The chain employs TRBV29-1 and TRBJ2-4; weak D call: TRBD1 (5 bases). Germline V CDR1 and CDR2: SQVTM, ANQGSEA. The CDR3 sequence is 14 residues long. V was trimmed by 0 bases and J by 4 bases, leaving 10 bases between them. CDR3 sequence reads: CSVEDPGHKNIQYF. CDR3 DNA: TGCAGCGTTGAAGATCCAGGGCATAAAAACATTCAGTACTTC.

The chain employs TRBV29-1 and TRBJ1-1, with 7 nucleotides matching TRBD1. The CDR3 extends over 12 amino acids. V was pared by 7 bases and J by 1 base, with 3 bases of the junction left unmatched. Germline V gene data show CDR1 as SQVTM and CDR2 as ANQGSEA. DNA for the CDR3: TGCAGCGCGGGACAGACGAACACTGAAGCTTTCTTT. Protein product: CSAGQTNTEAFF.